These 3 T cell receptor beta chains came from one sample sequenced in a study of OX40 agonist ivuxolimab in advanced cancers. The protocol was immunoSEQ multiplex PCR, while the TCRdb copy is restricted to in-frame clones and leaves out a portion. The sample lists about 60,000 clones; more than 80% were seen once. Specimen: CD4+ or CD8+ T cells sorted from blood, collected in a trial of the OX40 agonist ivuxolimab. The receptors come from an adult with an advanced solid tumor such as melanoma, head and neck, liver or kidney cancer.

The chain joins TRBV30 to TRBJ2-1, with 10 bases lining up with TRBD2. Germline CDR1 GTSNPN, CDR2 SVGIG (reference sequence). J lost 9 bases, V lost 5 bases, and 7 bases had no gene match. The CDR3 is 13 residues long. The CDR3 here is CAWGLLAGTEQFF. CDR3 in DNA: TGTGCCTGGGGTCTACTAGCGGGAACTGAGCAGTTCTTC.

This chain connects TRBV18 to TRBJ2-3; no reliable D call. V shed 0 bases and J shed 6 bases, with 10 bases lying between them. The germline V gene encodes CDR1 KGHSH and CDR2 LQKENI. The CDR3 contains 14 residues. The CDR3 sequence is CASSPPSQADTQYF. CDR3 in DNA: TGTGCCAGCTCACCACCCTCTCAAGCGGATACGCAGTATTTT.

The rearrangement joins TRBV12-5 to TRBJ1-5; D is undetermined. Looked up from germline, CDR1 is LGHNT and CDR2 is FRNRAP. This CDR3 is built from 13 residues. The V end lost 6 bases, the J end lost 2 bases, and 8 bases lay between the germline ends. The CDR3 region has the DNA TGTGCTAGTGGCCTCCGCGGCAATCAGCCCCAGCATTTT. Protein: CASGLRGNQPQHF.